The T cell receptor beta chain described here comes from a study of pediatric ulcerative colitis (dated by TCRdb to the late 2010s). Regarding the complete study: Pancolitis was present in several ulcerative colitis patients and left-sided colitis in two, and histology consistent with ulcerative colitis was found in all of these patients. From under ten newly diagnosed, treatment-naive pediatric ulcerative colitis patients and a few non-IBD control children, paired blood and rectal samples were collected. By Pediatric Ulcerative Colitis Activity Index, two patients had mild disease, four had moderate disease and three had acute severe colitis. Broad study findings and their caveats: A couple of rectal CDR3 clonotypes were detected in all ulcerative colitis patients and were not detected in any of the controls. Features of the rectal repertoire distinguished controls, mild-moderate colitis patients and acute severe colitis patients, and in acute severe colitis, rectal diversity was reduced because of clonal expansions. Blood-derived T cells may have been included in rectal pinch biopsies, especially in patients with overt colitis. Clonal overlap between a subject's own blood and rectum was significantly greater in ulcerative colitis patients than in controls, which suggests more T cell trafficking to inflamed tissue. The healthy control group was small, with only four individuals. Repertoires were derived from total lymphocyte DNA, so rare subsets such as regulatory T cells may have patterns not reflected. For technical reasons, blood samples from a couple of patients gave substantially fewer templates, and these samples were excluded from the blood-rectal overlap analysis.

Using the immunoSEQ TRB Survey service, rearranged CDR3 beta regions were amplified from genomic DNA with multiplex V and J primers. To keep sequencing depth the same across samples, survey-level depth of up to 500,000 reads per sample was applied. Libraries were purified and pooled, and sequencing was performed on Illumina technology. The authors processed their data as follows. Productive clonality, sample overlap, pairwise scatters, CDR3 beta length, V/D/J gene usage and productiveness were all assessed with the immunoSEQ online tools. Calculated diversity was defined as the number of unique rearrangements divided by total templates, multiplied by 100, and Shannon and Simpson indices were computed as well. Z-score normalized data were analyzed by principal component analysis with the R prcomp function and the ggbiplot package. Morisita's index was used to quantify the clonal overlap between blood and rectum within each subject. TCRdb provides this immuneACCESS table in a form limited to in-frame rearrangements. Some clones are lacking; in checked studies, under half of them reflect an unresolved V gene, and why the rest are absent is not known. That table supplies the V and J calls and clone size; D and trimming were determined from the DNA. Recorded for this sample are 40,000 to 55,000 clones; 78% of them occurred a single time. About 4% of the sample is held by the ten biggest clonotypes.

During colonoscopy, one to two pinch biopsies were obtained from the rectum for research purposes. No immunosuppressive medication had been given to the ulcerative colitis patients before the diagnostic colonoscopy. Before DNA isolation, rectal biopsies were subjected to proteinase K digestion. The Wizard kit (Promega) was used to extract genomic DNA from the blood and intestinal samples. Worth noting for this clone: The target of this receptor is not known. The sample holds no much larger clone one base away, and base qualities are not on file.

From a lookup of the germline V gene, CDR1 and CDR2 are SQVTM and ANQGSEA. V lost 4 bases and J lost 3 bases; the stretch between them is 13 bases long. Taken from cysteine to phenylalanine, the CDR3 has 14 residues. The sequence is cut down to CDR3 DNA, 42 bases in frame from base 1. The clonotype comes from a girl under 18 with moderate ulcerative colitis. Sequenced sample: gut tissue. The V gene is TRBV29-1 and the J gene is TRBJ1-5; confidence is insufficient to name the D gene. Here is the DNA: TGCAGCGTTGCGGGAGGGCGGGACAATCAGCCCCAGCATTTT. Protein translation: CSVAGGRDNQPQHF.